This TCR beta chain was identified in a study of PD-L1 blockade in urothelial cancer. On the study more broadly: It was at some point between 2012 and 2014 that patients started atezolizumab at 1,200 mg intravenously every 3 weeks. Blood samples had a median of approximately 150,000 T cells.

Germline-derived CDR1 and CDR2 are MNHEY and SVGAGI. The CDR3 is 15 amino acids. Losses at the gene ends were 5 bases for V and 3 bases for J; bases not matched to a gene: 5. The time point is: pretreatment peripheral blood. The table lists this clone with a count of one. Only in-frame clones appear in the TCRdb table, and some are missing; sequencing was by immunoSEQ multiplex PCR. Among about 43,000 clones listed, approximately 80% were seen once. The sample was PBMCs, taken around atezolizumab (anti-PD-L1) treatment. This sequence joins TRBV6-5 and TRBJ2-3; 10 nucleotides match TRBD2. This receptor was identified in a man in his 60s with urothelial cancer. The chain's CDR3 is CASSPTSGVTDTQYF. In nucleotides, the CDR3 is TGTGCCAGCAGTCCTACTAGCGGGGTAACAGATACGCAGTATTTT.